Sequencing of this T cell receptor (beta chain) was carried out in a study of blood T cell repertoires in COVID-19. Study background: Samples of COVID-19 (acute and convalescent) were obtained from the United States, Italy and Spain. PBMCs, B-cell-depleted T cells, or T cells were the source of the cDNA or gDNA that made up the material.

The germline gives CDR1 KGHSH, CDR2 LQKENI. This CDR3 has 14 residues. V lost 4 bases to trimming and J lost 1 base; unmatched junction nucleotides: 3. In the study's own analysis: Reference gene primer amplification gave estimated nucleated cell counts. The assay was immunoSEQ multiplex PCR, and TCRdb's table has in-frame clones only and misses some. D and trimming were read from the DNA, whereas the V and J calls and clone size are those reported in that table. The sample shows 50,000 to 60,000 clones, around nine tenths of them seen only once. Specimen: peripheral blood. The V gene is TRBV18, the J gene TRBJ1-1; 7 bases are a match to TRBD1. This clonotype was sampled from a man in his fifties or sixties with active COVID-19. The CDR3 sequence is CASSQDRKNTEAFF. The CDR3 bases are TGTGCCAGCTCACAGGACAGGAAGAACACTGAAGCTTTCTTT.